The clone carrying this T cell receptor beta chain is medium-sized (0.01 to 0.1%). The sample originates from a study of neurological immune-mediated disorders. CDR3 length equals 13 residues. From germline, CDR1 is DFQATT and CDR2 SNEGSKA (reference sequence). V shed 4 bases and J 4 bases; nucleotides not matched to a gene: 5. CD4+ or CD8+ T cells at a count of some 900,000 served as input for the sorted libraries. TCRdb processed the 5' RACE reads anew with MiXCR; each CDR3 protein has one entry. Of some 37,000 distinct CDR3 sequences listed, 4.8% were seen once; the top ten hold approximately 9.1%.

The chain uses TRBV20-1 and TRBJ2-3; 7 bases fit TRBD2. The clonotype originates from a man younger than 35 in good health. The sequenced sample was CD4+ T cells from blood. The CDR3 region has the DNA TGCAGTGCTAAGAGCGGGGCCCCAGATACGCAGTATTTT. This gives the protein CSAKSGAPDTQYF.